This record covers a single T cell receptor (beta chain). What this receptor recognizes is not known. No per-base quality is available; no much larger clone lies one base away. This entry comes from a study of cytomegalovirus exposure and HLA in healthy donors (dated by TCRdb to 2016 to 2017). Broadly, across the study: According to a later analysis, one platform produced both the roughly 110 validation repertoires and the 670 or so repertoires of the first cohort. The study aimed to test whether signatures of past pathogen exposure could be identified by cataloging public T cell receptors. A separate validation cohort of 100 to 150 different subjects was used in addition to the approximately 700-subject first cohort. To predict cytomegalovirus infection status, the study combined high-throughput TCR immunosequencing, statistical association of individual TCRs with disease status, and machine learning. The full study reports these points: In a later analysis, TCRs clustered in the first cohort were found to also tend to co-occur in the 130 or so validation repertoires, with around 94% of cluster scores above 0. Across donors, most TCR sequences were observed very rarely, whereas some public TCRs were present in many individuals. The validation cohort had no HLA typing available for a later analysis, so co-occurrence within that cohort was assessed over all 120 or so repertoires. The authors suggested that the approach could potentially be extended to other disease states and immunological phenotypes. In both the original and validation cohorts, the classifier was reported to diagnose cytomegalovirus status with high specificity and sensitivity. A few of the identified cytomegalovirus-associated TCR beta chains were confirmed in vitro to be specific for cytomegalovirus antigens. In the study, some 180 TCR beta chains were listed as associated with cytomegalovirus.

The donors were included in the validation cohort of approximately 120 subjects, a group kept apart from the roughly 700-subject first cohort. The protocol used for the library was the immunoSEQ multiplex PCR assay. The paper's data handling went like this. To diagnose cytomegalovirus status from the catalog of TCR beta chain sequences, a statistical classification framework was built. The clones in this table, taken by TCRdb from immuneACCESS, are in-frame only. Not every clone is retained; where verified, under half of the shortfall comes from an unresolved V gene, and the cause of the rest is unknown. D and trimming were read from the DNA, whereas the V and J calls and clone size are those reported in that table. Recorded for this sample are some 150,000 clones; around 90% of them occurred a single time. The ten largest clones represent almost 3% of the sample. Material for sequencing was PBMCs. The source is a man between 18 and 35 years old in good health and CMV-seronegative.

The sequence in DNA is TGTGCCAGCAGCCCGTACTCCGGGACAGGGGGGAAGAATGAAAAACTGTTTTTT. Its protein product is CASSPYSGTGGKNEKLFF. The receptor chain draws on TRBV7-9 and TRBJ1-4; a stretch of 11 junction bases matches TRBD1. The germline V gene (reference sequence) provides CDR1 SEHNR and CDR2 FQNEAQ. V trim: 5 bases; J trim: 5 bases; unmatched bases: 13. Its CDR3 holds 18 amino acids, cysteine through phenylalanine. Just the 54-base CDR3 DNA is kept, in frame starting at base 1.